Below, 23 T cell receptor beta chains from the same sample are listed, as sequenced in a study of T-cell memory formation after mild COVID-19. TCRdb used MiXCR to reprocess the 5' RACE reads, holding one entry per CDR3 protein. The sample includes roughly 400,000 distinct CDR3 sequences, 20% to 25% of them seen just once. What was sequenced was PBMCs or a T cell subset sorted from them (not recorded which). All receptors come from an adult woman who had mild COVID-19 (a few samples of this study predate the infection). Cell type and time point are not known.

This chain uses TRBV12-3 or TRBV12-4 with TRBJ2-5; D gene uncertain. The CDR3 loop spans 13 amino acids. V lost 4 bases and J 5 bases, leaving 11 bases between the germline ends. The DNA for the CDR3 is TGTGCCAGCAGTTCCCCGCCCCGGGAGACCCAGTACTTC. This encodes CASSSPPRETQYF.

This clonotype was recorded many times. This chain uses TRBV5-5 with TRBJ2-5, with D perhaps TRBD2 (5 bases). Deletions cut 1 base from V and 3 bases from J, with 7 bases between. The CDR3 totals 13 residues. The V gene's germline CDR1 is SGHKS and CDR2 YYEKEE (reference sequence). The CDR3: CASSLPAEETQYF. The CDR3, as DNA: TGTGCCAGCAGCTTGCCAGCGGAAGAGACCCAGTACTTC.

The chain carries TRBV27 and TRBJ2-7; D perhaps matches TRBD2 (7 bases). CDR1 and CDR2 (germline): MNHEY, SMNVEV (reference sequence). The CDR3 extends over 15 amino acids. V lost 5 bases to trimming and J lost 3 bases, with 17 bases between them. The CDR3 nucleotides read TGTGCCAGCAGTCTTTCGACGGGGGGCGGCTACGAGCAGTACTTC. As protein: CASSLSTGGGYEQYF.

This chain joins TRBV20-1 and TRBJ2-7, with no clear D. V lost 3 bases to trimming and J lost 2 bases, with 11 bases between them. Germline CDR1 is DFQATT and CDR2 is SNEGSKA (reference sequence). This CDR3 contains 13 residues. The CDR3 spells CSASQALAYEQYF. The CDR3 DNA is TGCAGTGCTAGCCAGGCCCTAGCCTACGAGCAGTACTTC.

The chain joins TRBV4-1 to TRBJ2-2; possibly TRBD1 for D (5 bases). Germline V CDR1 and CDR2: MGHRA, YSYEKL. This CDR3 spans 17 amino acids. V lost 1 base to trimming and J lost 4 bases, with 16 bases between them. In nucleotides, the CDR3 is TGCGCCAGCAGCCAAGGGTCTTTAGGGGTAGGCACCGGGGAGCTGTTTTTT. Translation gives CASSQGSLGVGTGELFF.

The V call is TRBV9, the J call TRBJ2-3; TRBD1 or TRBD2 may be the D gene (5 bases each). Germline values: CDR1 SGDLS, CDR2 YYNGEE. The CDR3 is 16 residues long. The ends were cut back, 4 bases at V and 6 bases at J, with 21 bases in the middle. The CDR3 spells CASSQTGTPEWDTQYF. CDR3 in DNA: TGTGCCAGCAGCCAGACCGGGACCCCTGAGTGGGATACGCAGTATTTT.

This clonotype was detected only a few times. The V call is TRBV20-1, the J call TRBJ2-7; 9 nucleotides match TRBD2. Per germline, CDR1 DFQATT and CDR2 SNEGSKA (reference sequence). The J segment lost 2 bases and the V segment lost 0 bases, leaving 14 bases of the junction unmatched. The CDR3 totals 18 residues. The CDR3 sequence is CSARDSRRGGGAPYEQYF. CDR3 bases: TGCAGTGCTAGAGATTCCCGCCGAGGCGGGGGGGCCCCCTACGAGCAGTACTTC.

J is TRBJ2-4 and V is TRBV29-1; tentative D call: TRBD1 (7 bases). The V gene's germline CDR1 is SQVTM and CDR2 ANQGSEA. Trimming removed 6 bases at V and 7 bases at J, with 16 bases between. The CDR3 totals 13 residues. The chain's CDR3 is CSVRTQGGNIQYF. Here the CDR3 DNA reads TGCAGCGTGCGGACCCAGGGGGGCAACATTCAGTACTTC.

The V call is TRBV7-9, the J call TRBJ2-3; the match to TRBD2 covers 13 bases. The junction had 6 bases not matched to a gene; V was cut back by 5 bases and J by 1 base. The germline gives CDR1 SEHNR, CDR2 FQNEAQ (reference sequence). The CDR3 spans 17 residues. CDR3 protein: CASSTTGTSGGTDTQYF. CDR3 nucleotides: TGTGCCAGCAGCACTACCGGGACTAGCGGGGGCACAGATACGCAGTATTTT. Supplemented by reference TRBV7-9 and TRBJ2-3, the full variable domain reads DTGVSQNPRHKITKRGQNVTFRCDPISEHNRLYWYRQTLGQGPEFLTYFQNEAQLEKSRLLSDRFSAERPKGSFSTLEIQRTEQGDSAMYLCASSTTGTSGGTDTQYFGPGTRLTVL.

This clonotype was detected only a few times. This chain links TRBV7-8 with TRBJ1-1; a possible D gene is TRBD1 (5 bases). Per germline, CDR1 SGHVS and CDR2 FQNEAQ. V dropped 5 bases and J dropped 0 bases, with 16 bases sitting between them. The CDR3 contains 16 residues. The CDR3 spells CASSPPGRIMNTEAFF. Written as DNA, the CDR3 is TGTGCCAGCAGCCCCCCGGGGCGAATCATGAACACTGAAGCTTTCTTT.

The rearrangement joins TRBV24-1 to TRBJ2-5, with TRBD1 identical over 8 bases. Germline V CDR1 and CDR2: KGHDR, SFDVKD. J gave up 5 bases and V 5 bases, and 12 bases lay outside the gene matches. This CDR3 is 16 amino acids long. The CDR3 spells CATSAVGYRGTETQYF. The DNA of the CDR3 is TGTGCCACCAGTGCTGTCGGGTACAGGGGGACGGAGACCCAGTACTTC.

This clonotype was recorded only once. The chain has TRBV7-2 and TRBJ2-7; perhaps TRBD1 as D (5 bases). The CDR3 has 14 amino acids. V lost 5 bases and J lost 2, with 13 bases in between. From germline, CDR1 is SGHTA and CDR2 FQGNSA. CDR3 amino acids: CASSLPTATYEQYF. As DNA, the CDR3 is TGTGCCAGCAGCCTGCCGACAGCCACCTACGAGCAGTACTTC.

In its sample, this clonotype was seen many times. The chain has TRBV10-3 and TRBJ2-7, with D unresolved. The V and J ends lost 1 base and 2 bases respectively, with 3 bases between them. CDR1 ENHRY and CDR2 SYGVKD come from the germline V gene. The CDR3 sequence is 12 residues long. The CDR3: CAISEFTYEQYF. Written as DNA, the CDR3 is TGTGCCATCAGTGAGTTCACCTACGAGCAGTACTTC.

The V and J genes are TRBV5-1 and TRBJ2-7, with D tentatively TRBD2 (5 bases). Germline assignment: CDR1 SGHRS and CDR2 YFSETQ. The CDR3 runs 13 residues. V was cut by 2 bases and J by 6 bases, with 12 bases left in between. The CDR3 loop reads CASSFPEGIEQYF. CDR3 nucleotide sequence: TGCGCCAGCAGCTTCCCCGAGGGAATCGAGCAGTACTTC.

This clonotype was seen a few times. The chain is built from TRBV20-1 and TRBJ2-7, with D perhaps matching TRBD1 (6 bases). Germline CDR1 DFQATT, CDR2 SNEGSKA (reference sequence). The CDR3 length is 12 residues. V lost 4 bases and J lost 4, with 11 bases in between. CDR3 coding DNA: TGCAGTGCTAACCGGGACAATTACGAGCAGTACTTC. Protein: CSANRDNYEQYF.

This chain connects TRBV18 to TRBJ2-3; the D is unclear. V lost 3 bases and J 6 bases, leaving 7 bases between the germline ends. The CDR3 length is 12 residues. Germline-derived CDR1 and CDR2 are KGHSH and LQKENI. The CDR3 sequence is CASSPYVDTQYF. DNA for the CDR3: TGTGCCAGCTCACCCTATGTGGATACGCAGTATTTT.

The V gene is TRBV28, the J gene TRBJ2-5, with 12 positions matching TRBD2. The V gene's germline CDR1 is MDHEN and CDR2 SYDVKM. The junction had 5 bases not matched to a gene; V was cut back by 0 bases and J by 3 bases. This CDR3 has 17 residues. The CDR3 DNA is TGTGCCAGCAGTTTATGGACTAGCGGGAGTGGTGAAGAGACCCAGTACTTC. It is translated as CASSLWTSGSGEETQYF. The full variable domain, completed using reference TRBV28 and TRBJ2-5, is DVKVTQSSRYLVKRTGEKVFLECVQDMDHENMFWYRQDPGLGLRLIYFSYDVKMKEKGDIPEGYSVSREKKERFSLILESASTNQTSMYLCASSLWTSGSGEETQYFGPGTRLLVL.

This clonotype was counted between two and nine times. The V and J genes are TRBV10-3 and TRBJ2-5; D remains ambiguous. The germline gives CDR1 ENHRY, CDR2 SYGVKD. The V gene lost 3 bases and the J gene lost 3 bases, with 20 bases spanning the gap. The CDR3 extends over 17 amino acids. The CDR3 region is CAISDVVRLAAKETQYF. The CDR3 DNA reads as TGTGCCATCAGTGACGTGGTTAGGTTGGCAGCAAAAGAGACCCAGTACTTC.

This clonotype was counted between two and nine times. The V call is TRBV7-8, the J call TRBJ1-1; D may be TRBD1 (5 bases). CDR3 length: 14 amino acids. Trimming removed 3 bases at V and 1 base at J, with 9 bases between. Germline V gives CDR1 SGHVS, CDR2 FQNEAQ. CDR3 sequence reads: CASSFSDRNTEAFF. The CDR3 bases are TGTGCCAGCAGCTTTTCAGACAGGAACACTGAAGCTTTCTTT.

This chain joins TRBV30 and TRBJ1-5; D perhaps matches TRBD1 (6 bases). Between the trimmed V and J ends, which lost 3 bases and 6 bases, there was a span of 18 bases. The germline V gene encodes CDR1 GTSNPN and CDR2 SVGIG (reference sequence). This CDR3 is built from 15 residues. CDR3 protein: CAWSAGAASIQPQHF. CDR3 DNA sequence: TGTGCCTGGAGCGCAGGGGCCGCGTCAATTCAGCCCCAGCATTTT. Variable domain in full (rest from reference TRBV30 and TRBJ1-5): SQTIHQWPATLVQPVGSPLSLECTVEGTSNPNLYWYRQAAGRGLQLLFYSVGIGQISSEVPQNLSASRPQDRQFILSSKKLLLSDSGFYLCAWSAGAASIQPQHFGDGTRLSIL.

This clonotype was detected only a few times. The gene calls are TRBV5-8 and TRBJ2-3; D gene ambiguous. V gave up 2 bases and J gave up 3 bases, with 4 bases separating them. Germline CDR1 reads SGHTS; CDR2 reads YDEGEE. The CDR3 extends over 12 amino acids. CDR3 protein: CASSFRTDTQYF. CDR3 sequence (DNA): TGTGCCAGCAGCTTTCGTACAGATACGCAGTATTTT.

There are a few counts of this clonotype. V and J are TRBV7-3 and TRBJ2-3; D ambiguous. This CDR3 is built from 15 residues. CDR1 SGHTA and CDR2 FQGTGA come from the germline V gene. Between the trimmed V and J ends, which lost 0 bases and 4 bases, there was a span of 11 bases. DNA for the CDR3: TGTGCCAGCAGCTTAACACCCGCGAGCTCAGATACGCAGTATTTT. Translating it yields CASSLTPASSDTQYF.

The chain is built from TRBV6-1 and TRBJ2-1; D gene uncertain. V was pared by 2 bases and J by 4 bases, with 12 bases between. Germline V CDR1 and CDR2: MNHNS, SASEGT. CDR3 length: 15 residues. The CDR3 bases are TGTGCCAGCAGTGAACTGGGCCAGCCGTACAATGAGCAGTTCTTC. It codes for CASSELGQPYNEQFF.